The next 21 T cell receptor beta chains were all read from a single sample in a study of blood T cells in healthy people across ages (dated by TCRdb to 2014 to 2015). Libraries were built with 5' RACE. Sequencing was performed on an Illumina HiSeq 2500. A second roughly 7 to 11 cycle PCR used a sample-barcoded 5' primer and a J-beta primer mix. Through fastp at Q25 and MiXCR, TCRdb rebuilt clones from the public reads, retaining in-frame beta chains. Duplicate CDR3 protein sequences are folded into a single record with the most common DNA and genes. The sample table contains about 510,000 distinct CDR3 sequences; only one count was recorded for about 27% of them. About 3.9% of the sample is held by the ten biggest clonotypes. These data are also associated with another study on T cells of mothers and their children.

Sequencing was performed on blood. All receptors come from a boy aged 2-15 years in good health.

This clonotype was observed a few times. The germline gene is not matched at one end of the junction; a read error may be the cause. This chain joins TRBV4-2 and TRBJ2-5; 9 nucleotides agree with TRBD1. The CDR3 covers 15 residues. Germline lookup yields CDR1 LGHNA and CDR2 YNFKEQ. The DNA for the CDR3 is TGTGCCAGCAGCCAACGGACAGGGGATGAAGAGACCCAGTACTTT. This sequence encodes CASSQRTGDEETQYF.

This chain's CDR3 is CASSPLRTSGTKNIQYF. DNA for the CDR3: TGTGCCAGCAGCCCACTCCGGACTAGCGGGACCAAAAACATTCAGTACTTC. The chain combines TRBV6-2 or TRBV6-3 with TRBJ2-4, with TRBD2 matching over 12 bases. V was clipped by 6 bases and J by 2 bases; unmatched bases: 8. Germline V gives CDR1 MNHEY, CDR2 SVGEGT. This CDR3 is 17 amino acids long.

The V gene is TRBV29-1, the J gene TRBJ2-5; D may match TRBD1 or TRBD2 (6 bases each). The J call may not be correct, given that the DNA end is closer to TRBJ2-7. Germline V gene sequence: CDR1 SQVTM, CDR2 ANQGSEA. The CDR3 spans 14 residues. The CDR3 nucleotides read TGCAGCGTTGAAGGCGAGAGGGGGGACTACGAGCAGTACTTC. Protein: CSVEGERGDYEQYF.

The chain is built from TRBV19 and TRBJ2-3; maybe TRBD2 (6 bases). The CDR3 length is 14 residues. Per the germline V gene, CDR1 is LNHDA and CDR2 is SQIVND (reference sequence). The V gene lost 10 bases and the J gene lost 2 bases, with 16 bases spanning the gap. The CDR3: CATKSSGPTDTQYF. The DNA for the CDR3 is TGTGCCACCAAATCGAGCGGGCCCACAGATACGCAGTATTTT.

This clonotype has a count of ten or more. This chain connects TRBV20-1 to TRBJ2-5; TRBD2 is a possible D gene (5 bases). Germline V lookup: CDR1 DFQATT, CDR2 SNEGSKA (reference sequence). CDR3 length equals 14 residues. V lost 3 bases, J lost 5 bases, and 16 bases lay in between. CDR3 sequence (DNA): TGCAGTGCTAGTGCAAGCGGAAGGTGGGAGACCCAGTACTTC. Translation gives CSASASGRWETQYF.

This clonotype was seen at least ten times. The rearrangement uses TRBV27 and TRBJ1-6; D unclear. Trimming shortened V by 2 bases and J by 7 bases, and 12 bases separated the two germline ends. CDR3 length equals 15 residues. Germline CDR1 is MNHEY and CDR2 is SMNVEV (reference sequence). The CDR3 sequence is CASSLASGSNSPLHF. CDR3 in DNA: TGTGCCAGCAGTTTAGCTTCCGGGTCGAATTCACCCCTCCACTTT.

This chain links TRBV7-6 with TRBJ2-5; unclear D gene. Germline V gives CDR1 SGHVS, CDR2 FNYEAQ. Trimming shortened V by 1 base and J by 3 bases, and 15 bases separated the two germline ends. The CDR3 covers 16 residues. CDR3 protein: CASSLGDPGLKETQYF. CDR3 bases: TGTGCCAGCAGCTTAGGAGATCCAGGTTTGAAAGAGACCCAGTACTTC.

The DNA for the CDR3 is TGTGCCAGCAGTGAAGGGGGGGTGGGTTTGCAGTACTTC. It codes for CASSEGGVGLQYF. The genes are TRBV25-1 and TRBJ2-5, with 7 bases fitting TRBD2. This CDR3 is 13 amino acids long. V lost 2 bases, J lost 11 bases, and 8 bases stayed unmatched. Germline lookup yields CDR1 MGHDK and CDR2 SYGVNS.

The chain uses TRBV7-2 and TRBJ1-4; D is undetermined. The germline gives CDR1 SGHTA, CDR2 FQGNSA. The ends were cut back, 5 bases at V and 5 bases at J, with 12 bases in the middle. The CDR3 loop spans 14 amino acids. In DNA, the CDR3 is TGTGCCAGCAGCCCACAGACTGAGAATGAAAAACTGTTTTTT. Protein product: CASSPQTENEKLFF.

This clonotype was seen a handful of times. A read error may be the cause here, since a much bigger clone is one base away. V is TRBV12-3 or TRBV12-4 and J is TRBJ1-1; no clear D. V lost 2 bases to trimming and J lost 3 bases, with 7 bases between them. There are 13 residues in the CDR3. The DNA of the CDR3 is TGTGCCAGCAGTTTACAAGGGCACACTGAAGCTTTCTTT. Translated: CASSLQGHTEAFF.

J is TRBJ2-4 and V is TRBV2; D possibly corresponds to TRBD1 (6 bases). Germline CDR1 SNHLY, CDR2 FYNNEI. Between the trimmed V and J ends, which lost 6 bases and 0 bases, there was a span of 15 bases. The CDR3 is 16 amino acids. The CDR3 spells CASSDRDTLAKNIQYF. The CDR3 DNA reads as TGTGCCAGCAGCGACCGGGACACCTTAGCCAAAAACATTCAGTACTTC.

The rearrangement uses TRBV24-1 and TRBJ2-5; D not resolved. The CDR3 covers 14 residues. Germline V gene sequence: CDR1 KGHDR, CDR2 SFDVKD. Trimming shortened V by 9 bases and J by 4 bases, and 17 bases separated the two germline ends. Here the CDR3 reads CATLMSGRRETQYF. The CDR3 bases are TGTGCCACCCTAATGAGTGGGCGGAGAGAGACCCAGTACTTC.

This CDR3 reads CASSPRQANYGYTF. The CDR3 nucleotides are TGTGCCAGCTCACCACGTCAAGCTAACTATGGCTACACCTTC. The V gene is TRBV18, the J gene TRBJ1-2; D not resolved. Germline loops: CDR1 KGHSH, CDR2 LQKENI. V was trimmed by 1 base and J by 0 bases, leaving 6 bases between them. The length of the CDR3 is 14 residues.

This clonotype was seen a few times. This chain links TRBV20-1 with TRBJ2-5; perhaps TRBD1 as D (6 bases). The J call is doubtful: the DNA matches TRBJ2-7 better. Looked up from germline, CDR1 is DFQATT and CDR2 is SNEGSKA (reference sequence). This CDR3 has 12 amino acids. The CDR3 sequence is CSARTGNYEQYF. The CDR3 coding sequence is TGCAGTGCTCGAACAGGGAACTACGAGCAGTACTTC.

This clonotype was detected ten times or more. V usage is TRBV20-1 and J usage is TRBJ1-6; tentative D call: TRBD1 (6 bases). V lost 4 bases, J lost 9 bases, and 19 bases lay in between. This CDR3 is 15 amino acids long. Germline V gene data show CDR1 as DFQATT and CDR2 as SNEGSKA (reference sequence). In DNA form, the CDR3 reads TGCAGTGCTACTGACAGGTTCTTCGGGAGTTCACCCCTCCACTTT. It encodes CSATDRFFGSSPLHF.

This clonotype was counted a few times. The chain couples TRBV7-9 to TRBJ1-4; 10 bases fit TRBD1. In germline, CDR1 is SEHNR, CDR2 FQNEAQ (reference sequence). J gave up 4 bases and V 4 bases, and 0 bases lay outside the gene matches. This CDR3 comprises 14 residues. CDR3 residues: CASSWDRGNEKLFF. CDR3 nucleotide sequence: TGTGCCAGCAGCTGGGACAGGGGTAATGAAAAACTGTTTTTT.

In this sample, this clonotype turned up many times. The chain combines TRBV2 with TRBJ2-5; no clear D gene. The ends were cut back, 7 bases at V and 0 bases at J, with 9 bases in the middle. The CDR3 covers 13 residues. The germline CDR1 and CDR2 sequences are SNHLY and FYNNEI. The CDR3 sequence is CASKDGYQETQYF. Here the CDR3 DNA reads TGTGCCAGCAAGGACGGCTACCAAGAGACCCAGTACTTC.

This clonotype has ten or more counts. This chain joins TRBV7-2 and TRBJ2-7, with 7 positions matching TRBD1. CDR3 size: 15 residues. The J segment lost 3 bases and the V segment lost 5 bases, leaving 10 bases of the junction unmatched. The germline CDR1 and CDR2 sequences are SGHTA and FQGNSA. The CDR3: CASSPGGMGDYEQYF. The CDR3 coding sequence is TGTGCCAGCAGCCCAGGGGGAATGGGAGACTACGAGCAGTACTTC.

In this sample, this clonotype turned up a few times. This sequence joins TRBV3-1 and TRBJ1-2, with TRBD1 matching 11 bases. The CDR3 runs 15 residues. Per germline, CDR1 LGHDT and CDR2 YNNKEL (reference sequence). V lost 4 bases to trimming and J lost 3 bases; unmatched junction nucleotides: 4. DNA of the CDR3: TGTGCCAGCAGCCGAGGACAGGGGGCCTACTATGGCTACACCTTC. Its protein is CASSRGQGAYYGYTF.

This clonotype was found many times. The chain recombines TRBV3-1 with TRBJ2-5, with 11 bases lining up with TRBD1. The germline gives CDR1 LGHDT, CDR2 YNNKEL (reference sequence). With 4 bases clipped from V and 6 bases from J, the junction kept 7 bases outside the gene matches. This CDR3 has 15 amino acids. CDR3 nucleotides: TGTGCCAGCAGCCTGGACAGGGGGCGCGCACAGACCCAGTACTTC. Residues: CASSLDRGRAQTQYF.

The V and J genes are TRBV10-3 and TRBJ1-1; 8 nucleotides agree with TRBD1. V was clipped by 5 bases and J by 7 bases; unmatched bases: 3. The germline V gene has CDR1 ENHRY and CDR2 SYGVKD. This CDR3 spans 12 amino acids. CDR3 sequence (DNA): TGTGCCATCAGTACGGACAGGGTTGAAGCTTTCTTT. This codes for CAISTDRVEAFF.